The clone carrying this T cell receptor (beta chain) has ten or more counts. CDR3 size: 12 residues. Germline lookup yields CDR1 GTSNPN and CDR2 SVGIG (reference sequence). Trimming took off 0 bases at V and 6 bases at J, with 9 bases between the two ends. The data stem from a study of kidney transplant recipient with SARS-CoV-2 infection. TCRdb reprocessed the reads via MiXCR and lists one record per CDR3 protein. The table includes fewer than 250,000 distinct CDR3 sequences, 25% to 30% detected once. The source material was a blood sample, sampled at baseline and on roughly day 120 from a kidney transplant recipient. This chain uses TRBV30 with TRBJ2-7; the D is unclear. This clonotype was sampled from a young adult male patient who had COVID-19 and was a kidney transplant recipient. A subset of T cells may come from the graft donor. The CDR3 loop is CAWSVRVGEQYF. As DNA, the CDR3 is TGTGCCTGGAGTGTAAGGGTGGGCGAGCAGTACTTC. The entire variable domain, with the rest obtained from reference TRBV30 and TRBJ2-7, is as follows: SQTIHQWPATLVQPVGSPLSLECTVEGTSNPNLYWYRQAAGRGLQLLFYSVGIGQISSEVPQNLSASRPQDRQFILSSKKLLLSDSGFYLCAWSVRVGEQYFGPGTRLTVT.